The 22 T cell receptor beta chains given below trace back to one sample, sequenced in a study of CD8 T cells in Susac syndrome. About 0.5 to 1 ug RNA was reverse transcribed with random hexamers. TCRdb redid the calling of the immunoSEQ multiplex PCR reads with MiXCR, one entry per CDR3 protein. Among around 170,000 distinct CDR3 sequences listed, over 90% were seen once. Sequenced input: CD8+ T cells from PBMCs. The receptor set was obtained from a human donor with Susac syndrome.

J is TRBJ2-4 and V is TRBV27; D perhaps matches TRBD2 (6 bases). V shed 0 bases and J shed 2 bases, with 8 bases lying between them. Germline values: CDR1 MNHEY, CDR2 SMNVEV (reference sequence). There are 15 residues in the CDR3. The CDR3 protein is CASSLSAGTKNIQYF. In nucleotides, the CDR3 is TGTGCCAGCAGTTTATCTGCGGGGACCAAAAACATTCAGTACTTC.

The rearrangement links TRBV9 to TRBJ2-1; no clear D. Germline V gives CDR1 SGDLS, CDR2 YYNGEE. The CDR3 is 12 amino acids. The ends were cut back, 6 bases at V and 3 bases at J, with 7 bases in the middle. The CDR3 sequence: CASNADYNEQFF. CDR3 DNA: TGTGCCAGCAACGCTGACTACAATGAGCAGTTCTTC.

CDR3 sequence: CAWLGQGGNGYTF. The CDR3 nucleotides read TGTGCCTGGTTGGGACAGGGGGGTAATGGCTACACCTTC. The chain combines TRBV30 with TRBJ1-2, with TRBD1 matching over 11 bases. This CDR3 is built from 13 residues. CDR1 and CDR2 (germline): GTSNPN, SVGIG (reference sequence). V lost 5 bases and J lost 6; bases outside the gene matches: 5.

This chain connects TRBV5-1 to TRBJ1-2; D remains unclear. The germline V gene has CDR1 SGHRS and CDR2 YFSETQ. V shed 4 bases and J shed 2 bases, with 12 bases lying between them. There are 14 residues in the CDR3. The CDR3 bases are TGCGCCAGCAGCCCCCTTACAGTGAACTATGGCTACACCTTC. It specifies CASSPLTVNYGYTF.

This sequence joins TRBV10-3 and TRBJ2-5; TRBD1 matches 7 bases. Germline assignment: CDR1 ENHRY and CDR2 SYGVKD. V dropped 6 bases and J dropped 2; count of bases not matched to a gene: 6. This CDR3 comprises 14 residues. For the CDR3, the DNA is TGTGCCATCAGACCCGGGACAGCACAAGAGACCCAGTACTTC. Protein product: CAIRPGTAQETQYF.

This rearrangement joins TRBV2 to TRBJ1-5; 9 bases agree with TRBD1. The CDR3 loop spans 15 amino acids. The junction had 9 bases not matched to a gene; V was cut back by 2 bases and J by 10 bases. From germline, CDR1 is SNHLY and CDR2 FYNNEI. DNA for the CDR3: TGTGCCAGCAGTGAAAAGATGGGGACAGGGTATCCCCAGCATTTT. Translated: CASSEKMGTGYPQHF.

The genes are TRBV29-1 and TRBJ1-2; 8 bases agree with TRBD1. This CDR3 is 13 amino acids long. V gave up 4 bases and J gave up 4 bases; unmatched junction bases: 5. CDR1 is SQVTM and CDR2 is ANQGSEA in the germline V gene. The CDR3 DNA reads TGCAGCGTTGGAACGGGACAGGTCTATGGCTACACCTTC. Its translation is CSVGTGQVYGYTF.

This chain connects TRBV9 to TRBJ2-7, with 13 nucleotides matching TRBD2. CDR1 and CDR2 from the germline V gene are SGDLS and YYNGEE. V shed 3 bases and J 5 bases; nucleotides not matched to a gene: 2. The CDR3 is 14 residues long. CDR3 sequence: CASSGTSGSHEQYF. CDR3 nucleotide sequence: TGTGCCAGCAGCGGGACTAGCGGGAGTCACGAGCAGTACTTC.

The chain combines TRBV20-1 with TRBJ1-1, with D possibly matching TRBD1 (5 bases). V was pared by 6 bases and J by 2 bases, with 13 bases between. CDR3 length: 13 amino acids. CDR1 DFQATT and CDR2 SNEGSKA come from the germline V gene (reference sequence). Here the CDR3 DNA reads TGCAGTGCCGTAAAGACAGTTAACACTGAAGCTTTCTTT. Protein product: CSAVKTVNTEAFF.

In nucleotides, the CDR3 is TGTGCCAGCAGCCTTACACAGCCCGTCTACGAGCAGTACTTC. It translates to CASSLTQPVYEQYF. The genes are TRBV7-2 and TRBJ2-7; D is ambiguous. Germline V gene sequence: CDR1 SGHTA, CDR2 FQGNSA. The V and J ends lost 5 bases and 3 bases respectively, with 14 bases between them. CDR3 size: 14 residues.

In DNA form, the CDR3 reads TGCAGCGTAGAGATAGCGGGAGGCCCCCCCTACGAGCAGTACTTC. This gives the protein CSVEIAGGPPYEQYF. V gene TRBV29-1 combines with J gene TRBJ2-7; TRBD2 aligns across 10 bases. Germline V gene data show CDR1 as SQVTM and CDR2 as ANQGSEA. The V and J ends lost 6 bases and 2 bases, in that order; junction bases with no gene match: 10. The CDR3 runs to 15 residues.

This sequence joins TRBV20-1 and TRBJ2-3, with 9 bases that match TRBD2. The length of the CDR3 is 17 residues. J was trimmed by 2 bases and V by 6 bases; bases with no gene match: 15. Germline V gene sequence: CDR1 DFQATT, CDR2 SNEGSKA (reference sequence). As DNA, the CDR3 is TGCAGTGCCAACCTAGCGGGATCCATAAAATCCACAGATACGCAGTATTTT. Translation gives CSANLAGSIKSTDTQYF.

The rearrangement links TRBV4-1 to TRBJ2-7; TRBD2 agrees at 11 bases. There are 15 residues in the CDR3. After removal of 1 base from V and 4 bases from J, the junction contained 3 bases not matched to a gene. CDR1 is MGHRA, CDR2 YSYEKL, per germline. The CDR3 nucleotides read TGCGCCAGCAGCCAAGCCACTAGCGGGAGTTACGAGCAGTACTTC. Translation: CASSQATSGSYEQYF.

This chain links TRBV20-1 with TRBJ1-2; TRBD1 is a possible D gene (5 bases). The ends were cut back, 4 bases at V and 3 bases at J, with 15 bases in the middle. CDR3 length: 14 amino acids. Germline assignment: CDR1 DFQATT and CDR2 SNEGSKA (reference sequence). Here the CDR3 reads CSAIVTGIDYGYTF. The CDR3 bases are TGCAGTGCTATCGTAACAGGAATAGACTATGGCTACACCTTC.

J is TRBJ2-5 and V is TRBV27; TRBD2 agrees at 9 bases. Germline V gives CDR1 MNHEY, CDR2 SMNVEV (reference sequence). The CDR3 totals 14 residues. Trimming removed 4 bases from V and 5 bases from J; junction bases left unmatched: 5. CDR3 in amino acids: CASSWRGGLETQYF. The CDR3 DNA reads as TGTGCCAGCAGTTGGCGGGGGGGCCTGGAGACCCAGTACTTC.

This chain uses TRBV25-1 with TRBJ2-5, with D uncertain. Germline V gene sequence: CDR1 MGHDK, CDR2 SYGVNS. V shed 5 bases and J shed 5 bases, with 15 bases lying between them. This CDR3 is built from 14 residues. CDR3 sequence reads: CASSSFVGLETQYF. CDR3 coding DNA: TGTGCCAGCAGTTCCTTCGTGGGATTGGAGACCCAGTACTTC. Variable domain in full (rest from reference TRBV25-1 and TRBJ2-5): EADIYQTPRYLVIGTGKKITLECSQTMGHDKMYWYQQDPGMELHLIHYSYGVNSTEKGDLSSESTVSRIRTEHFPLTLESARPSHTSQYLCASSSFVGLETQYFGPGTRLLVL.

The genes are TRBV12-3 or TRBV12-4 and TRBJ2-7; a weak D match, TRBD2 (6 bases). V was trimmed by 6 bases and J by 0 bases, leaving 15 bases between them. This CDR3 is 15 amino acids long. In DNA form, the CDR3 reads TGTGCCAGCAGAGAGGCTTCCGGGGGCTCCTACGAGCAGTACTTC. Translated, it gives CASREASGGSYEQYF.

The J gene is TRBJ1-3, the V gene TRBV2; possibly TRBD1 for D (5 bases). Germline loops: CDR1 SNHLY, CDR2 FYNNEI. The CDR3 has 14 residues. The ends were cut back, 5 bases at V and 2 bases at J, with 10 bases in the middle. CDR3 nucleotides: TGTGCCAGCAGTCAGCAGGGCACTGGAAACACCATATATTTT. Its protein product is CASSQQGTGNTIYF.

The CDR3 DNA reads as TGCAGTGCTGGTCCTGCAGGGACAGGGGGCAATCAGCCCCAGCATTTT. As protein: CSAGPAGTGGNQPQHF. The chain joins TRBV20-1 to TRBJ1-5; TRBD1 matches 10 bases. CDR3 length: 16 residues. Losses at the gene ends were 5 bases for V and 2 bases for J; bases not matched to a gene: 9. From germline, CDR1 is DFQATT and CDR2 SNEGSKA (reference sequence).

The chain recombines TRBV25-1 with TRBJ1-3; no definite D call. CDR1 and CDR2 (germline): MGHDK, SYGVNS. V lost 6 bases, J lost 4 bases, and 10 bases lay in between. The CDR3 is 13 residues long. In DNA, the CDR3 is TGTGCCAGCAGCGGGAAAACCGGAAACACCATATATTTT. Protein sequence: CASSGKTGNTIYF.

This clonotype was counted once. The rearrangement uses TRBV19 and TRBJ1-5; TRBD1 agrees at 7 bases. CDR3 length: 13 amino acids. Trimming at V came to 6 bases and at J to 7 bases, leaving 6 bases not matched to a gene. Germline assignment: CDR1 LNHDA and CDR2 SQIVND (reference sequence). The CDR3 spells CASSETGRQPQHF. The CDR3 coding sequence is TGTGCCAGTAGCGAGACAGGGCGGCAGCCCCAGCATTTT.

As DNA, the CDR3 is TGCAGCGGAGACGACGGCACAGATACGCAGTATTTT. Its translation: CSGDDGTDTQYF. This chain uses TRBV29-1 with TRBJ2-3; no firm D call. The germline V gene encodes CDR1 SQVTM and CDR2 ANQGSEA. This CDR3 has 12 residues. V shed 7 bases and J shed 1 base, with 9 bases lying between them.